The 21 T cell receptor beta chains listed next were all sequenced from one sample in a study of blood T cell repertoires in COVID-19. TCRdb keeps only in-frame clones here, not all; method: immunoSEQ multiplex PCR. The data show 200,000 to 300,000 clones, with 80% to 90% seen just once and around 3.2% held by the top ten. Sequenced sample: PBMCs or T cells enriched from blood (not recorded which). The receptors shown here come from a woman aged 40 to 49 who had been exposed to COVID-19.

The gene calls are TRBV19 and TRBJ1-5; 9 bases align to TRBD1. Germline V gene data show CDR1 as LNHDA and CDR2 as SQIVND (reference sequence). This CDR3 has 17 amino acids. V trimming: 3 bases; J trimming: 2 bases; junction bases outside the gene matches: 8. CDR3 sequence (DNA): TGTGCCAGTAGTATTAAACAGGGGGCCGGTGGCAATCAGCCCCAGCATTTT. Its translation is CASSIKQGAGGNQPQHF.

The chain employs TRBV30 and TRBJ2-5; weak D call: TRBD1 (5 bases). V shed 1 base and J shed 7 bases, with 7 bases lying between them. Germline loops: CDR1 GTSNPN, CDR2 SVGIG (reference sequence). This CDR3 is 11 amino acids long. This CDR3 is CAWSGGGTQYF. CDR3 in DNA: TGTGCCTGGAGTGGGGGCGGGACCCAGTACTTC. Using reference TRBV30 and TRBJ2-5 for the parts outside the CDR3, the full variable domain is SQTIHQWPATLVQPVGSPLSLECTVEGTSNPNLYWYRQAAGRGLQLLFYSVGIGQISSEVPQNLSASRPQDRQFILSSKKLLLSDSGFYLCAWSGGGTQYFGPGTRLLVL.

The V and J genes are TRBV6-5 and TRBJ1-1; the match to TRBD1 covers 8 bases. Trimming took 10 bases from V and 3 from J; bases not matched to a gene: 4. The CDR3 covers 12 residues. Germline assignment: CDR1 MNHEY and CDR2 SVGAGI. CDR3 loop: CATRTGHTEAFF. DNA of the CDR3: TGTGCCACCCGGACAGGGCACACTGAAGCTTTCTTT.

The V and J genes are TRBV7-2 and TRBJ1-5; D uncertain. This CDR3 has 17 residues. Germline V lookup: CDR1 SGHTA, CDR2 FQGNSA. V gave up 5 bases and J gave up 6 bases, with 23 bases separating them. CDR3 amino acids: CASSTQAGFSVFQPQHF. The CDR3, as DNA: TGTGCCAGCAGCACTCAGGCAGGCTTCTCAGTTTTTCAGCCCCAGCATTTT. The full variable domain, its missing parts supplied by reference TRBV7-2 and TRBJ1-5, is GAGVSQSPSNKVTEKGKDVELRCDPISGHTALYWYRQSLGQGLEFLIYFQGNSAPDKSGLPSDRFSAERTGGSVSTLTIQRTQQEDSAVYLCASSTQAGFSVFQPQHFGDGTRLSIL.

The J gene is TRBJ1-1, the V gene TRBV25-1; no definite D call. The CDR3 extends over 13 amino acids. V was shortened by 5 bases and J by 3 bases, with 10 bases between the two germline ends. Looked up from germline, CDR1 is MGHDK and CDR2 is SYGVNS. The CDR3 DNA follows: TGTGCCAGCAGTCACAGATCTGACACTGAAGCTTTCTTT. Protein sequence: CASSHRSDTEAFF.

This clone has only one observation. The gene calls are TRBV6-5 and TRBJ2-1; maybe TRBD1 (5 bases). The germline V and J ends were trimmed by 6 bases and 8 bases, with 11 bases remaining between them. The CDR3 has 12 residues. Per the germline V gene, CDR1 is MNHEY and CDR2 is SVGAGI. The CDR3 coding sequence is TGTGCCAGCAGACCTCAGGGTCATGAGCAGTTCTTC. Amino acids: CASRPQGHEQFF.

The chain employs TRBV9 and TRBJ2-2; no clear D gene. V was cut by 4 bases and J by 7 bases, with 8 bases left in between. CDR3 length equals 12 residues. Per germline, CDR1 SGDLS and CDR2 YYNGEE. CDR3 sequence reads: CASSFSGGELFF. The CDR3, as DNA: TGTGCCAGCAGCTTCTCAGGCGGGGAGCTGTTTTTT.

The rearrangement links TRBV10-3 to TRBJ1-6; 8 bases are a match to TRBD1. Germline lookup yields CDR1 ENHRY and CDR2 SYGVKD. The trim removed 5 bases at V and 10 bases at J, leaving 7 bases unmatched. The CDR3 spans 14 residues. The CDR3 region is CAISYGQGDSPLHF. The CDR3 DNA reads TGTGCCATCAGTTATGGACAGGGCGACTCACCCCTCCACTTT.

This clone occurred once. J is TRBJ1-2 and V is TRBV6-2 or TRBV6-3, with TRBD1 matching over 7 bases. CDR3 length equals 13 residues. CDR1 is MNHEY and CDR2 is SVGEGT in the germline V gene. The J segment lost 7 bases and the V segment lost 5 bases, leaving 7 bases of the junction unmatched. The CDR3 region is CASSAYRGSGYTF. CDR3 DNA sequence: TGTGCCAGCAGTGCCTACAGGGGAAGTGGCTACACCTTC.

V gene TRBV5-5 combines with J gene TRBJ1-3, with TRBD1 as a possible D gene (5 bases). Germline V gene lookup returns CDR1 SGHKS and CDR2 YYEKEE (reference sequence). The CDR3 is made up of 16 amino acids. Trimming cost V 0 bases and J 0 bases, with 10 bases left between them. CDR3 sequence: CASSLVGRYSGNTIYF. The CDR3 region has the DNA TGTGCCAGCAGCTTGGTGGGGCGGTACTCTGGAAACACCATATATTTT.

In DNA form, the CDR3 reads TGCAGTGCTCGACAGGGTTCACCCCTCCACTTT. Its protein product is CSARQGSPLHF. The V and J genes are TRBV20-1 and TRBJ1-6, with TRBD1 identical over 7 bases. CDR3 length equals 11 residues. Germline V gene sequence: CDR1 DFQATT, CDR2 SNEGSKA (reference sequence). With 5 bases clipped from V and 9 bases from J, the junction kept 1 base outside the gene matches.

The chain employs TRBV11-2 and TRBJ2-1; 8 nucleotides match TRBD2. The CDR3 sequence is 16 residues long. Germline CDR1 and CDR2: SGHAT and FQNNGV. With V trimmed by 1 base and J by 7 bases, 9 bases remained unmatched. The CDR3 DNA reads TGTGCCAGCAGCTTAGTGTACGGGAGGGGGGGGAATGAGCAGTTCTTC. Translating gives CASSLVYGRGGNEQFF.

As regards this clone: No conserved phenylalanine or tryptophan ends this CDR3, so it is likely a read error. Because the CDR3's place on the DNA is in doubt, the DNA is left out and the CDR3 is given as listed by TCRdb. The rearrangement joins TRBV7-9 to TRBJ2-3; the table's TRBD1 call for D was not verified on the DNA. The CDR3 is made up of 11 amino acids, end residues included. The germline V gene has CDR1 SEHNR and CDR2 FQNEAQ (reference sequence). The CDR3 loop reads CASSTTGAVYL.

The rearrangement joins TRBV5-5 to TRBJ1-2; D unclear. CDR1 is SGHKS and CDR2 is YYEKEE in the germline V gene (reference sequence). The CDR3 runs to 14 residues. V lost 4 bases and J lost 4, with 14 bases in between. The CDR3 DNA follows: TGTGCCAGCAGCCCCGCGGTTGGTGGCTATGGCTACACCTTC. It encodes CASSPAVGGYGYTF.

This clone has a handful of counts. This rearrangement joins TRBV3-1 (or the pseudogene TRBV3-2) to TRBJ1-3; D uncertain. Trimming pared 6 bases from V and 4 bases from J, leaving 13 bases between. Germline V CDR1 and CDR2: LGHDT, YNNKEL (reference sequence). There are 14 residues in the CDR3. This CDR3 reads CASRGPGSGNTIYF. CDR3 coding DNA: TGTGCCAGCAGGGGTCCCGGGTCGGGAAACACCATATATTTT.

This chain connects TRBV18 to TRBJ1-6, with TRBD1 matching over 7 bases. CDR1 KGHSH and CDR2 LQKENI come from the germline V gene. The CDR3 consists of 18 residues. Trimming at V came to 2 bases and at J to 0 bases, leaving 7 bases not matched to a gene. The CDR3 bases are TGTGCCAGCTCACCATCGGGACAGTCCCCCTCCTATAATTCACCCCTCCACTTT. This codes for CASSPSGQSPSYNSPLHF. Drawing the rest from reference TRBV18 and TRBJ1-6, the complete variable domain is NAGVMQNPRHLVRRRGQEARLRCSPMKGHSHVYWYRQLPEEGLKFMVYLQKENIIDESGMPKERFSAEFPKEGPSILRIQQVVRGDSAAYFCASSPSGQSPSYNSPLHFGNGTRLTVT.

This chain joins TRBV10-3 and TRBJ1-6; the D gene is possibly TRBD1 (6 bases). The CDR3 covers 15 residues. Germline V gene data show CDR1 as ENHRY and CDR2 as SYGVKD. V was cut by 5 bases and J by 4 bases, with 12 bases left in between. The CDR3 DNA reads as TGTGCCATCAGTTACCGGGACATATATAATTCACCCCTCCACTTT. This sequence encodes CAISYRDIYNSPLHF.

The rearrangement joins TRBV4-3 to TRBJ1-2, with a possible D match to TRBD1 (5 bases). The CDR3 is made up of 15 amino acids. CDR1 LGHNA and CDR2 YSLEER come from the germline V gene. Trimming took off 4 bases at V and 0 bases at J, with 12 bases between the two ends. The CDR3 sequence: CASSPSPGTNYGYTF. The DNA for the CDR3 is TGCGCCAGCAGCCCCTCCCCAGGGACTAACTATGGCTACACCTTC.

The chain uses TRBV6-5 and TRBJ1-1; D unresolved. There are 12 residues in the CDR3. Germline V CDR1 and CDR2: MNHEY, SVGAGI. V was pared by 6 bases and J by 11 bases, with 16 bases between. CDR3 nucleotide sequence: TGTGCCAGCAGCTCCGTTCTAGACTTTGCTTTCTTT. As protein: CASSSVLDFAFF.

The chain employs TRBV4-1 and TRBJ2-7; TRBD1 matches 7 bases. The germline V gene encodes CDR1 MGHRA and CDR2 YSYEKL. The CDR3 spans 16 residues. V trimming: 4 bases; J trimming: 2 bases; junction bases outside the gene matches: 11. The DNA of the CDR3 is TGCGCCAGCAGCCTCACCGAGACAGGGCTAACCTACGAGCAGTACTTC. Its translation: CASSLTETGLTYEQYF.

This sequence joins TRBV30 and TRBJ2-1, with D perhaps matching TRBD2 (5 bases). The CDR3 consists of 11 residues. Germline V gene lookup returns CDR1 GTSNPN and CDR2 SVGIG (reference sequence). Trimming cost V 2 bases and J 9 bases, with 8 bases left between them. The CDR3 coding sequence is TGTGCCTGGAGTCAAGGGAGTGAGCAGTTCTTC. Its translation is CAWSQGSEQFF.